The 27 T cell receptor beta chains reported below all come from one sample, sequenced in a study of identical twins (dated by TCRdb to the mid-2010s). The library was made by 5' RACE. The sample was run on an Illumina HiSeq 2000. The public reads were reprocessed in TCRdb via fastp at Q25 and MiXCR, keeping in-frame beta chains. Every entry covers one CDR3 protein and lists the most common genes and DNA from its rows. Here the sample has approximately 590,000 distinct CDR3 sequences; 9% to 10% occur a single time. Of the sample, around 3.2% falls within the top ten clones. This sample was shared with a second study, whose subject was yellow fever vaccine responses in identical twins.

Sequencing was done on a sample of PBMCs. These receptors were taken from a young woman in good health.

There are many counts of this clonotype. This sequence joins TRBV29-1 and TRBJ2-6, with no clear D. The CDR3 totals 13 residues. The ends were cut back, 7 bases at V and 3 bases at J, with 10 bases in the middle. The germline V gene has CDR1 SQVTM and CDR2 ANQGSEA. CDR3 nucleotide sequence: TGCAGCGCTTGGGGATTTGGGGCCAACGTCCTGACTTTC. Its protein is CSAWGFGANVLTF.

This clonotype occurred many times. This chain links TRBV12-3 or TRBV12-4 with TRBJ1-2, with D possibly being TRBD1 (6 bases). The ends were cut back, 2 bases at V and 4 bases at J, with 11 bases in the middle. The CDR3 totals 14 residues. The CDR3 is CASSLQGRAYGYTF. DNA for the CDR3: TGTGCCAGCAGTTTACAGGGGAGGGCCTATGGCTACACCTTC.

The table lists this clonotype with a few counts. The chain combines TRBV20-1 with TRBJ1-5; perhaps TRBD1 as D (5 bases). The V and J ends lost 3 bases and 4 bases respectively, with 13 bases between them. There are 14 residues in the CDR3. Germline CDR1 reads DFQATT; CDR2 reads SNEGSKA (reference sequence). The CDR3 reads CSASARRGNQPQHF. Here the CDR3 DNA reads TGCAGTGCTAGTGCGCGGAGGGGAAATCAGCCCCAGCATTTT.

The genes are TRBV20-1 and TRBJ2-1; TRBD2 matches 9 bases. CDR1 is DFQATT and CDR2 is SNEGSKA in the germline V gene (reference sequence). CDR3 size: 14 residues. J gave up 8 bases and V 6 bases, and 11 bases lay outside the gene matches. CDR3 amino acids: CSASLAGFIDEQFF. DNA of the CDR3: TGCAGTGCGAGCCTAGCGGGGTTTATAGATGAGCAGTTCTTC.

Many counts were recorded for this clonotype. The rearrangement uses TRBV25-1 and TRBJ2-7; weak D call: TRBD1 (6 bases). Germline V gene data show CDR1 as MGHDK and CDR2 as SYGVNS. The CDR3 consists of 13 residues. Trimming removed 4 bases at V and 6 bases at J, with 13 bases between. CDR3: CASSGQEYGEQYF. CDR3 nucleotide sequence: TGTGCCAGCAGTGGACAGGAGTACGGCGAGCAGTACTTC.

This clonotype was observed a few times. The CDR3 spells CAWSGFGEADTQYF. As DNA, the CDR3 is TGTGCCTGGAGTGGTTTCGGAGAGGCAGATACGCAGTATTTT. This chain connects TRBV30 to TRBJ2-3, with no clear D. CDR3 length: 14 residues. Germline CDR1 is GTSNPN and CDR2 is SVGIG (reference sequence). The germline V and J ends were trimmed by 1 base and 4 bases, with 12 bases remaining between them.

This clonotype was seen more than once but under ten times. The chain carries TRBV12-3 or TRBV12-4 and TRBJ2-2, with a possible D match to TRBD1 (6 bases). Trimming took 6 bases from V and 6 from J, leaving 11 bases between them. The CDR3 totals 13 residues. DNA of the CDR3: TGTGCCAGCAGCACTACAGGGTCCGGGGAGCTGTTTTTT. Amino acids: CASSTTGSGELFF.

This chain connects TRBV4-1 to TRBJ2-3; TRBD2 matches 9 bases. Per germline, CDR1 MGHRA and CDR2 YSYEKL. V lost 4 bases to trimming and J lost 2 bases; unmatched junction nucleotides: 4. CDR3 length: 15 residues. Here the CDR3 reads CASSPTSGITDTQYF. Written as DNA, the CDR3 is TGCGCCAGCAGCCCGACTAGCGGAATCACAGATACGCAGTATTTT.

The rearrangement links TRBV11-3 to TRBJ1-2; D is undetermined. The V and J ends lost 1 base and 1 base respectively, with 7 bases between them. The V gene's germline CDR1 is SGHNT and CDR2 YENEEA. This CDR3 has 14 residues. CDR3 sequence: CASSLVKHNYGYTF. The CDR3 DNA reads TGTGCCAGCAGCTTAGTGAAGCATAACTATGGCTACACCTTC.

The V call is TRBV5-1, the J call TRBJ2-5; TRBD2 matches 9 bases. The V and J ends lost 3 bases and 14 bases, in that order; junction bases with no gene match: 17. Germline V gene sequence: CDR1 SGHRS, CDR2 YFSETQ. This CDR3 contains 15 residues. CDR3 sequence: CASSSEARGGVGSYF. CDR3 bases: TGCGCCAGCAGCTCCGAGGCGCGGGGGGGCGTTGGGTCCTACTTC.

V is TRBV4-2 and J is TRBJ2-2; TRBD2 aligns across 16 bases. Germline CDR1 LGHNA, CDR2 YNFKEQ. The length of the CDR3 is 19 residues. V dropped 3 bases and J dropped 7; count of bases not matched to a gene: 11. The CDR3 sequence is CASSQPSGLAGGPDGELFF. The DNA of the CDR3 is TGTGCCAGCAGCCAGCCCTCGGGACTAGCGGGAGGGCCGGACGGGGAGCTGTTTTTT.

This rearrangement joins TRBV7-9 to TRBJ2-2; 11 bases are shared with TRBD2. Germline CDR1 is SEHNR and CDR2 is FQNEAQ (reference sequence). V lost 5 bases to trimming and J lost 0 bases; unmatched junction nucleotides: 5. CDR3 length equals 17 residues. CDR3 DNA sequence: TGTGCCAGCAGCCCAACTAGCGGGGGAGCGAACACCGGGGAGCTGTTTTTT. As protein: CASSPTSGGANTGELFF.

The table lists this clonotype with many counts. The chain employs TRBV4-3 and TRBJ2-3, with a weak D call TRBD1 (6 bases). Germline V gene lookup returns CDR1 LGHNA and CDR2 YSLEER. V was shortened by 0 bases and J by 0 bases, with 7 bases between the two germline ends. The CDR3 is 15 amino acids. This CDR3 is CASSQDTGSTDTQYF. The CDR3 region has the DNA TGCGCCAGCAGCCAAGATACAGGGAGCACAGATACGCAGTATTTT.

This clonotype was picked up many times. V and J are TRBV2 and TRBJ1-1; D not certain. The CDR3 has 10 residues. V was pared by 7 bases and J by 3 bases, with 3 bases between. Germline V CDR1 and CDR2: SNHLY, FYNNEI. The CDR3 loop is CASTYTEAFF. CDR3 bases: TGTGCCAGCACTTACACTGAAGCTTTCTTT.

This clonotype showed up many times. Written as DNA, the CDR3 is TGTGCCAGCAGACAGGGAGAGGACAATGAGCAGTTCTTC. This sequence encodes CASRQGEDNEQFF. This rearrangement joins TRBV4-2 to TRBJ2-1; the D gene is possibly TRBD1 (6 bases). V was shortened by 6 bases and J by 5 bases, with 11 bases between the two germline ends. The germline V gene encodes CDR1 LGHNA and CDR2 YNFKEQ. This CDR3 contains 13 residues.

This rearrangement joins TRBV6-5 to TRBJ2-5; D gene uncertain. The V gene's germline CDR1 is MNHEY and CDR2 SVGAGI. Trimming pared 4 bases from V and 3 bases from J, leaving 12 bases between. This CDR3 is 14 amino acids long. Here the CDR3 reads CASSLGIVEETQYF. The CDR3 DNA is TGTGCCAGCAGTTTGGGGATAGTTGAAGAGACCCAGTACTTC.

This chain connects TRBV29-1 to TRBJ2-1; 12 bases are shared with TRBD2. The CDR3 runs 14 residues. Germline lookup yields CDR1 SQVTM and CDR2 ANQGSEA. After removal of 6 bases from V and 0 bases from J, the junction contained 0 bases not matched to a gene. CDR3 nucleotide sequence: TGCAGCGTGACTAGCGGGAGCTCCTACAATGAGCAGTTCTTC. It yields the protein CSVTSGSSYNEQFF.

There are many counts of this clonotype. CDR3 loop: CASRDTGSAELFF. In DNA form, the CDR3 reads TGCGCCAGCAGGGACACCGGGTCGGCCGAGCTGTTTTTT. This chain connects TRBV10-2 to TRBJ2-2; TRBD1 is a possible D gene (5 bases). Per germline, CDR1 WSHSY and CDR2 SAAADI. The CDR3 has 13 amino acids. V gave up 6 bases and J gave up 11 bases, with 16 bases separating them.

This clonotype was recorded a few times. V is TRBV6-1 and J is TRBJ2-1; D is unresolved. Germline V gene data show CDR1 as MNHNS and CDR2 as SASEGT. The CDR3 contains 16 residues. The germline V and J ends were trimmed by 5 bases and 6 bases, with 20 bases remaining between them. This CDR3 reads CASSPSPSGVRNEQFF. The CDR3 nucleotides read TGTGCCAGCAGTCCATCTCCCTCTGGGGTTCGCAATGAGCAGTTCTTC.

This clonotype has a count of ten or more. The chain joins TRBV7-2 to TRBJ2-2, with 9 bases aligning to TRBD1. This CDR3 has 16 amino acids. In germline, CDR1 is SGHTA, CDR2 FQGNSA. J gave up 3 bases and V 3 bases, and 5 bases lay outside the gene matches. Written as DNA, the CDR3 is TGTGCCAGCAGCTTCAAGACAGGGGGGTACACCGGGGAGCTGTTTTTT. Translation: CASSFKTGGYTGELFF.

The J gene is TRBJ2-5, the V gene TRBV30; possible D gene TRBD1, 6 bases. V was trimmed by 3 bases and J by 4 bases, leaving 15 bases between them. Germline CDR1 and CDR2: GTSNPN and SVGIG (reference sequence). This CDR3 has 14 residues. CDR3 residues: CAWSDQGTRETQYF. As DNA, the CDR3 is TGTGCCTGGAGCGACCAGGGGACGAGAGAGACCCAGTACTTC.

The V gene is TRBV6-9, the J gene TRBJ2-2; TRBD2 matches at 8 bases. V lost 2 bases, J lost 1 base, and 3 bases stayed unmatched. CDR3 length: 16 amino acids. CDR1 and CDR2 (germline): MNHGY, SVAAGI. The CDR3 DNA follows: TGTGCCAGCAGTTATCACAGCGGGAGGAACACCGGGGAGCTGTTTTTT. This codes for CASSYHSGRNTGELFF.

The CDR3 bases are TGCGCCAGCAACGGAGAGGAGGGTTGGGAGCAGTTCTTC. The encoded protein is CASNGEEGWEQFF. The J gene is TRBJ2-1, the V gene TRBV10-2, with D possibly TRBD2 on 6 matching bases. This CDR3 is built from 13 residues. Trimming removed 7 bases at V and 10 bases at J, with 17 bases between. Germline V gives CDR1 WSHSY, CDR2 SAAADI.

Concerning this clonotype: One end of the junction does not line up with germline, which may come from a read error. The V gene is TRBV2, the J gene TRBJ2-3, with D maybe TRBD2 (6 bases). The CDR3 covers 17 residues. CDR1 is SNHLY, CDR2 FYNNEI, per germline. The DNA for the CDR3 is TGTACCAGCAGTTTGGCGATCGGGGAGGTCCGCACAGATACGCAGTATTTT. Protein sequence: CTSSLAIGEVRTDTQYF.

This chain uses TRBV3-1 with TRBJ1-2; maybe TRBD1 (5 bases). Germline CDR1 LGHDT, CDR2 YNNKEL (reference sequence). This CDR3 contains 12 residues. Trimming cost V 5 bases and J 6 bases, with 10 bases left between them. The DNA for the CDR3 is TGTGCCAGCAGCGACAGACCAAATGGCTACACCTTC. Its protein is CASSDRPNGYTF.

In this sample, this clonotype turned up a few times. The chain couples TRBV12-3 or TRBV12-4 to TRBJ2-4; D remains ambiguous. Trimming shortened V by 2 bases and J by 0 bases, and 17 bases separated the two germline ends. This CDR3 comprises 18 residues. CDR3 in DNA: TGTGCCAGCAGTTTATCTTCAGAGAAACATATAGCCAAAAACATTCAGTACTTC. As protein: CASSLSSEKHIAKNIQYF.

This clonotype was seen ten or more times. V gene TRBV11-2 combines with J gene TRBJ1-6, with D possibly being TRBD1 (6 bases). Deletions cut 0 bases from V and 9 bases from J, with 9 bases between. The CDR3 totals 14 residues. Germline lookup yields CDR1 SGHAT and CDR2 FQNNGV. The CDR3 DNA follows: TGTGCCAGCAGCTTAGACAGGGGTCGTTCACCCCTCCACTTT. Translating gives CASSLDRGRSPLHF. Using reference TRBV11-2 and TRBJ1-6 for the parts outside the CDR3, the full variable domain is EAGVAQSPRYKIIEKRQSVAFWCNPISGHATLYWYQQILGQGPKLLIQFQNNGVVDDSQLPKDRFSAERLKGVDSTLKIQPAKLEDSAVYLCASSLDRGRSPLHFGNGTRLTVT.